This is a list of T cell receptor beta chains from one sample in a study of blood T cell repertoires in COVID-19. The table came from immunoSEQ multiplex PCR; TCRdb's copy has only in-frame clones and leaves some out. Among about 81,000 clones listed, approximately 82% were seen once. Sample: peripheral blood. These receptors were taken from a human donor in a cohort sampled during active COVID-19. Both conserved end residues are part of each CDR3. D genes are given only for firm matches. Where a row states a size, it is once, few, many or the class of an expanded clone; other rows omit it.

>TRBV4-2|.|.|TRBJ2-2
TGTGCCAGCAGCCACGTGGGCGCTACGAACACCGGGGAGCTGTTTTTT
CASSHVGATNTGELFF
>TRBV20-1|medium-sized|.|TRBJ2-1
TGCAGTGCTGGCAACAATGAGCAGTTCTTC
CSAGNNEQFF
>TRBV5-6|.|.|TRBJ1-5
TGTGCCAGCAGCTTGGGACCTCAGGGCCAGCCCCAGCATTTT
CASSLGPQGQPQHF
>TRBV7-2|.|TRBD2|TRBJ2-2
TGTGCCAGCAGCTCCGGGACTAGCGGGGTTAGCACCGGGGAGCTGTTTTTT
CASSSGTSGVSTGELFF
>TRBV19|.|.|TRBJ1-5
TGTGCCAGTAGTATCCGCGGAGGGCAGGTGGGAGTGGCCCAGCATTTT
CASSIRGGQVGVAQHF
>TRBV19|.|TRBD1|TRBJ2-7
TGTGCCAGTAGTAAGCGTTGGCCAGGGGGATCCTACGAGCAGTACTTC
CASSKRWPGGSYEQYF
>TRBV6-6|.|.|TRBJ1-1
TGTGCCAGCACCTCACTCAGGGGTTACGGCACTGAAGCTTTCTTT
CASTSLRGYGTEAFF
>TRBV6-5|.|.|TRBJ1-2
TGTGCCAGCCAACAAGCTAACTATGGCTACACCTTC
CASQQANYGYTF
>TRBV9|once|.|TRBJ2-7
TGTGCCAGCAGCGTAGATATCCGGTCGCACGAGCAGTACTTC
CASSVDIRSHEQYF
>TRBV6-1|.|.|TRBJ2-5
TGTGCCAGCAGTGAAATTAGGCTAGGAGTGTCCCCCGTCTACTTC
CASSEIRLGVSPVYF
>TRBV5-8|.|.|TRBJ2-7
TGTGCCAGCAGCTTGGACAGGGGGGGGTACGAGCAGTACTTC
CASSLDRGGYEQYF
>TRBV4-2|.|.|TRBJ2-2
TGTGCCAGCAGCCAAGAGGGAACTAGAGGGGGCGGGGAGCTGTTTTTT
CASSQEGTRGGGELFF
>TRBV2|few|.|TRBJ1-6
TGTGCCAGCAGTGGGGGGCCGGGCTCACCCCTCCACTTT
CASSGGPGSPLHF
>TRBV7-2|.|TRBD1|TRBJ2-7
TGTGCCAGCAGCGAAGGGACAGGGCCTTACGAGCAGTACTTC
CASSEGTGPYEQYF
>TRBV10-3|.|TRBD2|TRBJ2-7
TGTGCCACTTTTGCCGGGACTAGCGGGGCAAACTACGAGCAGTACTTC
CATFAGTSGANYEQYF
>TRBV7-9|.|TRBD1|TRBJ2-7
TGTGCCAGCAGCTTTCTCCGGGACAGCTACGAGCAGTACTTC
CASSFLRDSYEQYF
>TRBV5-6|.|.|TRBJ2-7
TGTGCCAGCAGCTTGCCCAGCTCCTACGAGCAGTACTTC
CASSLPSSYEQYF
>TRBV10-3|.|.|TRBJ2-7
TGTGCCATCAGAGTGGGGGGGCCGTACGAGCAGTACTTC
CAIRVGGPYEQYF
>TRBV20-1|.|.|TRBJ1-6
TGCGGGGCCAACCGAAATTCACCCCTCCACTTT
CGANRNSPLHF
>TRBV7-9|once|TRBD1|TRBJ1-1
TGTGCCAGCAGCCGAACACCGGGACAGGGGGCGCGGGACACTGAAGCTTTCTTT
CASSRTPGQGARDTEAFF
>TRBV3-1/TRBV3-2|.|.|TRBJ1-1
TGTGCCAGCAGCGACAGGAGTCGGGCCACTGAAGCTTTCTTT
CASSDRSRATEAFF
>TRBV6-2/TRBV6-3|.|.|TRBJ2-7
TGTGCCAGCAGTCCCAGGGGAGACCCTAACTACGAGCAGTACTTC
CASSPRGDPNYEQYF
>TRBV7-8|.|.|TRBJ2-5
TGTGCCAGCAGCCCTTACAGGGAGACCCAGTACTTC
CASSPYRETQYF
>TRBV9|.|TRBD2|TRBJ2-1
TGTGCCAGCAGCTCGTTAGCGGGGGGACTCTACAATGAGCAGTTCTTC
CASSSLAGGLYNEQFF